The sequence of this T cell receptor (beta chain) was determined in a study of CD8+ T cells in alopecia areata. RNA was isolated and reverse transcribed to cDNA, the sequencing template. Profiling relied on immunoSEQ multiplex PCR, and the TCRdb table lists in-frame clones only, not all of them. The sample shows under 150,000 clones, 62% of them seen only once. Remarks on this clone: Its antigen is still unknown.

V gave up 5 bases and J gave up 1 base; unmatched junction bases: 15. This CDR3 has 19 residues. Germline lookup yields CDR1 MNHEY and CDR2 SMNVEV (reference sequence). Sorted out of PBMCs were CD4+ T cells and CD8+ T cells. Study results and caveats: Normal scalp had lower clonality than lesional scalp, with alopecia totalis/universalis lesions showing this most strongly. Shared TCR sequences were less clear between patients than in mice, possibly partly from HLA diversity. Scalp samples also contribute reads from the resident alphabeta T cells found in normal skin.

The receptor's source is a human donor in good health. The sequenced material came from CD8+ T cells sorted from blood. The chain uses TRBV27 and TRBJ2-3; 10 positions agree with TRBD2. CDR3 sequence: CASSTDRPALAGGTDTQYF. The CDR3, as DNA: TGTGCCAGCAGTACCGATAGACCCGCCCTAGCGGGAGGCACAGATACGCAGTATTTT.